This section outlines one TCR beta chain sequence together with its context. No cognate antigen has been identified for it. Nothing much larger sits one base from this clone, and base qualities are not available. Reading the germline V gene gives CDR1 SNHLY and CDR2 FYNNEI. The CDR3, cysteine through phenylalanine, is 15 amino acids long. Only the CDR3 DNA stays, 45 bases, in frame from base 1. V lost 8 bases and J lost 2 bases; the stretch between them is 18 bases long. These data are taken from a study of blood T cell repertoires in COVID-19 (dated by TCRdb to 2020 to 2022). Concerning the study at large: Samples from collaborators originated in the United States, Italy and Spain and spanned both the acute and convalescent phases of COVID-19. A de-identified subject ID, COVID-19 status, age in years and sex were almost always included in the sample metadata. The repertoires were released in a freely available public database meant as a resource for research on the immune response to SARS-CoV-2. The dataset comprised deeply sampled blood TCRbeta repertoires from subjects exposed to, actively infected with, or recovered from COVID-19. The samples were drawn from the first 160 participants of the ongoing ImmuneRACE study and from 1,200 or so subjects provided by 6 global collaborators. Where available, HLA class I and class II types were taken from metadata supplied by the sample provider and were not determined by assay-based typing. The prospective study material was composed of cDNA or gDNA derived from T cells, B-cell-depleted T cells, or PBMCs.

TCRbeta CDR3 regions were amplified from genomic DNA using the immunoSEQ Assay, a bias-controlled multiplex PCR. In the paper's pipeline: The number of nucleated cells in each sample was estimated from the amplification of reference gene primers within the assay. Sequence reads were collapsed and filtered to measure the absolute abundance of every unique TCRbeta CDR3 rearrangement. For each sample, productive Simpson clonality was calculated by taking the square root of Simpson's diversity index across productive rearrangements. The clones in this table, taken by TCRdb from immuneACCESS, are in-frame only. Not every clone is retained; where verified, under half of the shortfall comes from an unresolved V gene, and the cause of the rest is unknown. Clone size and the V and J calls come from that table; the DNA yielded D and trimming. This sample comprises some 190,000 clones, roughly 81% of them detected only once. Together, the top ten hold around 5.2% of the sample.

Each collaborating institution followed its own protocols to collect whole blood in K2EDTA tubes. For TCRbeta analysis, collaborator samples were shipped as frozen whole blood, as isolated PBMCs, or as DNA extracted from either sample type. The full study reports these points: The amount of clinical and demographic metadata varied by source and participant and was provided uncurated.

The clonotype originates from a woman of 80 years or more with acute or convalescent COVID-19. The sequenced sample was peripheral blood. This chain joins TRBV2 to TRBJ1-1; possibly the D gene is TRBD1, per 5 matching bases. The CDR3 region has the sequence CASPAGGGSNTEAFF. The nucleotide sequence is TGTGCCAGCCCCGCGGGGGGGGGATCTAACACTGAAGCTTTCTTT. The reference TRBV2 and TRBJ1-1 proteins fill in what lies around the CDR3, so the full variable domain reads EPEVTQTPSHQVTQMGQEVILRCVPISNHLYFYWYRQILGQKVEFLVSFYNNEISEKSEIFDDQFSVERPDGSNFTLKIRSTKLEDSAMYFCASPAGGGSNTEAFFGQGTRLTVV.